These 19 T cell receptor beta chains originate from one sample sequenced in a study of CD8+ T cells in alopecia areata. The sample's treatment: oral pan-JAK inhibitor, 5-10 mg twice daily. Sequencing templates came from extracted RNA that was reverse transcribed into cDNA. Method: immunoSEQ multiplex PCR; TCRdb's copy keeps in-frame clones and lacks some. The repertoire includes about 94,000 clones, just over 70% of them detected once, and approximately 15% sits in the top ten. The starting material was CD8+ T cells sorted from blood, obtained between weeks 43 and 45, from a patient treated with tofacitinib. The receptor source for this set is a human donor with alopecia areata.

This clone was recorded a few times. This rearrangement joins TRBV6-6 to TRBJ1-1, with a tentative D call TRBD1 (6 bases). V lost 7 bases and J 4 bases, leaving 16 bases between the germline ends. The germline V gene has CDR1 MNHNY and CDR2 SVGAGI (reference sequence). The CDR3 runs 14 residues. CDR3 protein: CASIPGGLGTEAFF. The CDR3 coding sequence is TGTGCCAGCATCCCCGGGGGCTTAGGCACTGAAGCTTTCTTT.

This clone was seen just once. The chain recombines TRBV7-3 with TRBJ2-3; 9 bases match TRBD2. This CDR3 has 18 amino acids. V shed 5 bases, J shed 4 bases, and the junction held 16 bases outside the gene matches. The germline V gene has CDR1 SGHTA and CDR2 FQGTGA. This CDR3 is CASSAPSETSGTSDTQYF. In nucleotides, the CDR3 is TGTGCCAGCAGCGCCCCAAGCGAGACTAGCGGTACCTCAGATACGCAGTATTTT.

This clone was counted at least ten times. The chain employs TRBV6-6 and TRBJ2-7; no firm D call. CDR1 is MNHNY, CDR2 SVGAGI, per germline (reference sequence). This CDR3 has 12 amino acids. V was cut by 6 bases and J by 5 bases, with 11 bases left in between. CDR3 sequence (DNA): TGTGCCAGCAGCCCCAATATGGACGAGCAGTACTTC. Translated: CASSPNMDEQYF.

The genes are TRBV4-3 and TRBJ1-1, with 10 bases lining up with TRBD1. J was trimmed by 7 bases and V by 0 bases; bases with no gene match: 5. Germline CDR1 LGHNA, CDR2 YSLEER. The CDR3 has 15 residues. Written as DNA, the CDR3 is TGCGCCAGCAGCCAAGATCGGGGGACAGGGGATGAAGCTTTCTTT. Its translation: CASSQDRGTGDEAFF.

CDR3 nucleotide sequence: TGTGCCTGGAGTGTTGGAGGGGCCGGGGAGCTGTTTTTT. Its protein product is CAWSVGGAGELFF. This sequence joins TRBV30 and TRBJ2-2; possible D gene TRBD2, 6 bases. The CDR3 sequence is 13 residues long. V gave up 0 bases and J gave up 6 bases, with 8 bases separating them. Germline V CDR1 and CDR2: GTSNPN, SVGIG (reference sequence).

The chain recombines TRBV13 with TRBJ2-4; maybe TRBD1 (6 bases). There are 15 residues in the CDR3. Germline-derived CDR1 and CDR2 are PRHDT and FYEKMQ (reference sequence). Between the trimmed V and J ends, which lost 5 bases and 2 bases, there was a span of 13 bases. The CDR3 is CASSQRTDPKNIQYF. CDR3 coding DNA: TGTGCCAGCAGCCAACGGACAGATCCCAAAAACATTCAGTACTTC.

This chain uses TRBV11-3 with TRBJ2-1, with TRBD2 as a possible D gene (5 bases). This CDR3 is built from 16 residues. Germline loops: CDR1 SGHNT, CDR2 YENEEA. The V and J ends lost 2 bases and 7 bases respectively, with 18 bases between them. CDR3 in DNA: TGTGCCAGCAGCTTAAACTCGGCGGGCCTGGGAAATGAGCAGTTCTTC. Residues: CASSLNSAGLGNEQFF.

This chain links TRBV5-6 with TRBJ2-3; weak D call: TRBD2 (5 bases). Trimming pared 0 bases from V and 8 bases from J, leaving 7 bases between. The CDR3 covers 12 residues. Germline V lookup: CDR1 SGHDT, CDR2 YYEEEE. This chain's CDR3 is CASSLGEGTQYF. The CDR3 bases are TGTGCCAGCAGCTTGGGCGAGGGTACGCAGTATTTT. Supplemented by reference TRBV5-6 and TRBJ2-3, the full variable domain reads DAGVTQSPTHLIKTRGQQVTLRCSPKSGHDTVSWYQQALGQGPQFIFQYYEEEERQRGNFPDRFSGHQFPNYSSELNVNALLLGDSALYLCASSLGEGTQYFGPGTRLTVL.

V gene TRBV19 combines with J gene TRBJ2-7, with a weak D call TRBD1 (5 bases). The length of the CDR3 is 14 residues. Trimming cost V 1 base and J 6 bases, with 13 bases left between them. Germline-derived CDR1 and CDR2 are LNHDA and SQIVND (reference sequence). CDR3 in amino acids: CASSIGTSAGEQYF. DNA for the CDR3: TGTGCCAGTAGTATAGGGACATCGGCCGGCGAGCAGTACTTC.

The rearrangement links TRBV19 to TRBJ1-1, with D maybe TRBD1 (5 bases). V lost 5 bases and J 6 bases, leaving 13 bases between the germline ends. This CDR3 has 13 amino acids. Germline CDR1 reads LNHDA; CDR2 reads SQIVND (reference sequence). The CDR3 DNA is TGTGCCAGTAGTTACGACAGAGAGTCTGAAGCTTTCTTT. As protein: CASSYDRESEAFF.

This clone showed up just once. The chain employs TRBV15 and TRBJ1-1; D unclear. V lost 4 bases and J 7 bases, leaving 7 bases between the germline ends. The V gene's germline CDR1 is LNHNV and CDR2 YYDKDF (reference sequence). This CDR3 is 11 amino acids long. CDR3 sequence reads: CATSTGFEAFF. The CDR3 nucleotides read TGTGCCACCAGCACGGGGTTTGAAGCTTTCTTT.

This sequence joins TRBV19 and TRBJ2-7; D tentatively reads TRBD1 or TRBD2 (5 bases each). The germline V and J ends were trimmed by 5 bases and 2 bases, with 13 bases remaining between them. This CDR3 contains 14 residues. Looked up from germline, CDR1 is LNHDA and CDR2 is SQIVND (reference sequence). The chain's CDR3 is CASSSRDGTYEQYF. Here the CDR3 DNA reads TGTGCCAGTAGTTCAAGGGACGGGACCTACGAGCAGTACTTC.

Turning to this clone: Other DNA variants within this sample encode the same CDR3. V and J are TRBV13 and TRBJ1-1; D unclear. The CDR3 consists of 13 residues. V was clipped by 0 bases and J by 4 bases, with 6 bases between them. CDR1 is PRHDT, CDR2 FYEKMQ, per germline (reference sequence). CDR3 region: CASSLGGGTEAFF. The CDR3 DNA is TGTGCCAGCAGCTTAGGAGGAGGCACTGAAGCTTTCTTT.

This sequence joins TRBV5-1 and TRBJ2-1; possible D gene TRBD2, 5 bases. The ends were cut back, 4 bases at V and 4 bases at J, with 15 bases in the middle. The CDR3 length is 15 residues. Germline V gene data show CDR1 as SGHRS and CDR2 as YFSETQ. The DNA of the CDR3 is TGCGCCAGCAGCCCGCCGGGAAGGGAGTACAATGAGCAGTTCTTC. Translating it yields CASSPPGREYNEQFF.

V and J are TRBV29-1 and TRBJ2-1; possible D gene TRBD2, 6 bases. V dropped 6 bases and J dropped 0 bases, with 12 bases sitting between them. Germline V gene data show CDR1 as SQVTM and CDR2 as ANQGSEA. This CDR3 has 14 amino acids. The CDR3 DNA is TGCAGCGTAGAGGACTACAACTCCTACAATGAGCAGTTCTTC. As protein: CSVEDYNSYNEQFF.

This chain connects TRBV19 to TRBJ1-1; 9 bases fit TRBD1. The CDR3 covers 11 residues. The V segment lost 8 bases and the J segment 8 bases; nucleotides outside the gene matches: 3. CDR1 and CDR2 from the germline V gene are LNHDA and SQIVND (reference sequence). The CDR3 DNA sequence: TGTGCCAGTGACGACAGGGGGGAAGCTTTCTTT. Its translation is CASDDRGEAFF.

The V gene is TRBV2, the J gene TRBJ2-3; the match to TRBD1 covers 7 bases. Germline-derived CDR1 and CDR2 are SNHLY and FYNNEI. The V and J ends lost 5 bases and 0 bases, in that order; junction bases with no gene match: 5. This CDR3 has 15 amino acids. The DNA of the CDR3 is TGTGCCAGCAGTTCGGGACAGCTTAGCACAGATACGCAGTATTTT. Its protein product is CASSSGQLSTDTQYF.

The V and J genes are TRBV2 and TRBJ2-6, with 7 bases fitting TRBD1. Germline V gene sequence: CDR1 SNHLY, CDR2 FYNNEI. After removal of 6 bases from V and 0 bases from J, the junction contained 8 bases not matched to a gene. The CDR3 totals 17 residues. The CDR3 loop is CASRIRDSTSGANVLTF. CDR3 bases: TGTGCCAGCAGGATAAGGGACAGCACCTCTGGGGCCAACGTCCTGACTTTC.

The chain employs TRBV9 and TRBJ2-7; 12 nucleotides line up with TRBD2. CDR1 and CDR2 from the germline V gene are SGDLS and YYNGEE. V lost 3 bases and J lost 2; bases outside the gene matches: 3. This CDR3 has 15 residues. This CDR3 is CASSASGGVTYEQYF. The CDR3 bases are TGTGCCAGCAGCGCTAGCGGGGGGGTAACCTACGAGCAGTACTTC.